This T cell receptor beta chain was identified during a study of blood T cell repertoires in COVID-19. Study in general: Acute-phase and convalescent COVID-19 samples originated in the United States, Italy and Spain. Sources were T cells, B-cell-depleted T cells, or PBMCs; the material itself was cDNA or gDNA.

This clone was seen once. Authors' methods: Nucleated cell counts were estimated from reference gene primer amplification. The method was immunoSEQ multiplex PCR; TCRdb's version includes in-frame clones alone and lacks a portion of them. Clonal size and the V and J genes are those of that table, whereas D and trimming came from the DNA. The data show approximately 100,000 clones, with 87% seen just once and around a tenth held by the top ten. The material sequenced was peripheral blood. The clonotype comes from a woman younger than 45 with acute or convalescent COVID-19.

The CDR3 DNA is TGTGCCAGCAGTTTAGGCCAGGGCGGGACCCAGTACTTC. It translates to CASSLGQGGTQYF. The V and J genes are TRBV28 and TRBJ2-5; tentatively, D is TRBD1 (5 bases). This CDR3 region has 13 residues. Trimming cost V 2 bases and J 7 bases, with 11 bases left between them. Germline V gene lookup returns CDR1 MDHEN and CDR2 SYDVKM.